This T cell receptor (beta chain) was recovered during a study of cytomegalovirus exposure and HLA in healthy donors. In the study overall: In a previous analysis, around 120 million unique TCR beta sequences were found from approximately 180 million T cells.

PCR employed 60 Vbeta and 13 Jbeta primers. Some clones are missing from TCRdb's copy, which holds only in-frame ones; the method was immunoSEQ multiplex PCR. The sample carries around 130,000 clones, roughly four fifths recorded once. General study results and limits: As immune exposure information, only CMV serostatus was available.

Turning to this clone: Its antigen is unidentified.

This receptor was identified in a woman aged 40 to 50 in good health and CMV-seropositive. What was sequenced was PBMCs.

CDR3 residues: CASSQNQPGWKNGQYF. The DNA for the CDR3 is TGTGCCAGCAGTCAAAATCAACCGGGATGGAAGAATGGGCAGTACTTC. V gene TRBV28 combines with J gene TRBJ2-7, with D possibly matching TRBD2 (5 bases). This CDR3 comprises 16 residues. The V gene lost 5 bases and the J gene lost 9 bases, with 26 bases spanning the gap. Germline-derived CDR1 and CDR2 are MDHEN and SYDVKM.